These 15 T cell receptor beta chains came from one sample sequenced in a study of blood T cell repertoires in COVID-19. Here immunoSEQ multiplex PCR was the method, and the copy in TCRdb shows in-frame clones only, minus some. The sample yields approximately 300,000 clones, 84% seen once. Input material: peripheral blood. These receptors all stem from a person aged 65 to 85 with COVID-19, enrolled during active disease.

This chain connects TRBV10-3 to TRBJ2-5, with 9 bases matching TRBD2. V shed 8 bases, J shed 2 bases, and the junction held 12 bases outside the gene matches. CDR3 length: 16 residues. CDR1 and CDR2 (germline): ENHRY, SYGVKD. CDR3 DNA sequence: TGTGCCATCTCGTCTAGCGGGGAAGATTTTCAAGAGACCCAGTACTTC. It codes for CAISSSGEDFQETQYF.

This clone was detected only a few times. The chain couples TRBV7-9 to TRBJ2-1; 15 bases fit TRBD2. Germline assignment: CDR1 SEHNR and CDR2 FQNEAQ (reference sequence). The ends lost 1 base at V and 0 bases at J; junction bases unmatched: 4. The CDR3 has 19 residues. The chain's CDR3 is CASSLVRTSGRGSYNEQFF. CDR3 sequence (DNA): TGTGCCAGCAGCTTAGTGCGGACTAGCGGGAGGGGCTCCTACAATGAGCAGTTCTTC.

In this sample, this clone turned up once. This rearrangement joins TRBV5-1 to TRBJ1-1, with TRBD1 identical over 12 bases. This CDR3 is built from 14 residues. J lost 4 bases, V lost 5 bases, and 3 bases had no gene match. The germline CDR1 and CDR2 sequences are SGHRS and YFSETQ. The DNA for the CDR3 is TGCGCCAGCAGGGCGGGACAGGGGGCCACTGAAGCTTTCTTT. Translation gives CASRAGQGATEAFF. Supplemented by reference TRBV5-1 and TRBJ1-1, the full variable domain reads KAGVTQTPRYLIKTRGQQVTLSCSPISGHRSVSWYQQTPGQGLQFLFEYFSETQRNKGNFPGRFSGRQFSNSRSEMNVSTLELGDSALYLCASRAGQGATEAFFGQGTRLTVV.

This chain links TRBV5-4 with TRBJ2-2, with 12 bases identical to TRBD2. Germline V gene lookup returns CDR1 SGHNT and CDR2 YYREEE (reference sequence). The V segment lost 4 bases and the J segment 0 bases; nucleotides outside the gene matches: 4. The CDR3 runs to 17 residues. CDR3 region: CASSPGLAGPNTGELFF. The CDR3 coding sequence is TGTGCCAGCAGCCCGGGACTAGCGGGCCCGAACACCGGGGAGCTGTTTTTT.

The V call is TRBV6-1, the J call TRBJ1-2; possibly TRBD1 for D (5 bases). Looked up from germline, CDR1 is MNHNS and CDR2 is SASEGT. This CDR3 comprises 14 residues. V lost 3 bases and J lost 1, with 9 bases in between. CDR3 nucleotide sequence: TGTGCCAGCAGTGAGGCGACAGTTAACTATGGCTACACCTTC. This encodes CASSEATVNYGYTF.

The rearrangement uses TRBV5-1 and TRBJ1-6, with TRBD1 matching over 9 bases. In germline, CDR1 is SGHRS, CDR2 YFSETQ. This CDR3 is built from 16 residues. J lost 6 bases, V lost 4 bases, and 8 bases had no gene match. The CDR3 spells CASSKGQGSLNSPLHF. For the CDR3, the DNA is TGCGCCAGCAGCAAAGGACAGGGGAGCCTTAATTCACCCCTCCACTTT.

This rearrangement joins TRBV25-1 to TRBJ1-1; possible D gene TRBD1, 5 bases. CDR3 size: 13 residues. Trimming took 6 bases from V and 1 from J, leaving 9 bases between them. Germline V gene data show CDR1 as MGHDK and CDR2 as SYGVNS. Here the CDR3 DNA reads TGTGCCAGCAGCCCGGGGGGGAACACTGAAGCTTTCTTT. This sequence encodes CASSPGGNTEAFF.

The genes are TRBV24-1 and TRBJ2-3, with a possible D match to TRBD1 (7 bases). The CDR3 sequence is 15 residues long. Per the germline V gene, CDR1 is KGHDR and CDR2 is SFDVKD. V shed 3 bases and J shed 4 bases, with 13 bases lying between them. CDR3 nucleotide sequence: TGTGCCACCAGTGATAGCAGGGGGGCGGCAGATACGCAGTATTTT. It translates to CATSDSRGAADTQYF.

The chain combines TRBV19 with TRBJ1-3, with D possibly TRBD1 on 5 matching bases. Deletions cut 8 bases from V and 0 bases from J, with 11 bases between. CDR1 and CDR2 from the germline V gene are LNHDA and SQIVND (reference sequence). The CDR3 loop spans 14 amino acids. This CDR3 reads CASADRDSGNTIYF. In DNA, the CDR3 is TGTGCCAGTGCCGACAGAGACTCTGGAAACACCATATATTTT.

The chain recombines TRBV6-5 with TRBJ2-7; 14 bases fit TRBD2. This CDR3 comprises 14 residues. Looked up from germline, CDR1 is MNHEY and CDR2 is SVGAGI. The junction had 5 bases not matched to a gene; V was cut back by 7 bases and J by 6 bases. Here the CDR3 DNA reads TGTGCCAGCAACGGACTAGCGGGAGGAGGCGAGCAGTACTTC. Translated, it gives CASNGLAGGGEQYF.

This clone was observed a handful of times. The rearrangement uses TRBV19 and TRBJ1-5; D is undetermined. V dropped 1 base and J dropped 4 bases, with 8 bases sitting between them. Per the germline V gene, CDR1 is LNHDA and CDR2 is SQIVND (reference sequence). There are 14 residues in the CDR3. CDR3 sequence: CASSIGGFNQPQHF. The CDR3 region has the DNA TGTGCCAGTAGTATAGGAGGGTTTAATCAGCCCCAGCATTTT.

The chain employs TRBV7-3 and TRBJ1-2, with 8 bases aligning to TRBD1. The CDR3 has 16 amino acids. Germline CDR1 SGHTA, CDR2 FQGTGA. V was clipped by 6 bases and J by 8 bases; unmatched bases: 17. Written as DNA, the CDR3 is TGTGCCAGCAGGGGCGGTATGACAGGGGATCAGGGCGGCTACACCTTC. Translation: CASRGGMTGDQGGYTF.

The chain has TRBV9 and TRBJ2-5; 8 nucleotides agree with TRBD1. V was pared by 2 bases and J by 4 bases, with 4 bases of the junction left unmatched. The germline gives CDR1 SGDLS, CDR2 YYNGEE. The CDR3 length is 14 residues. CDR3 sequence: CASSVRQGRETQYF. CDR3 DNA sequence: TGTGCCAGCAGCGTTAGACAGGGGCGAGAGACCCAGTACTTC.

The chain employs TRBV4-3 and TRBJ1-6; 8 positions agree with TRBD1. Germline V gives CDR1 LGHNA, CDR2 YSLEER. The CDR3 sequence is 15 residues long. After removal of 4 bases from V and 9 bases from J, the junction contained 8 bases not matched to a gene. The CDR3 region is CASSRVTGAFSPLHF. As DNA, the CDR3 is TGCGCCAGCAGCCGAGTGACAGGGGCGTTTTCACCCCTCCACTTT.

The CDR3 spells CASSYYSSNEKLFF. The CDR3 DNA reads as TGTGCCAGCAGTTACTACAGTTCTAATGAAAAACTGTTTTTT. This sequence joins TRBV6-2 or TRBV6-3 and TRBJ1-4; no firm D call. The V gene's germline CDR1 is MNHEY and CDR2 SVGEGT. The CDR3 length is 14 residues. V shed 1 base and J shed 3 bases, with 6 bases lying between them.